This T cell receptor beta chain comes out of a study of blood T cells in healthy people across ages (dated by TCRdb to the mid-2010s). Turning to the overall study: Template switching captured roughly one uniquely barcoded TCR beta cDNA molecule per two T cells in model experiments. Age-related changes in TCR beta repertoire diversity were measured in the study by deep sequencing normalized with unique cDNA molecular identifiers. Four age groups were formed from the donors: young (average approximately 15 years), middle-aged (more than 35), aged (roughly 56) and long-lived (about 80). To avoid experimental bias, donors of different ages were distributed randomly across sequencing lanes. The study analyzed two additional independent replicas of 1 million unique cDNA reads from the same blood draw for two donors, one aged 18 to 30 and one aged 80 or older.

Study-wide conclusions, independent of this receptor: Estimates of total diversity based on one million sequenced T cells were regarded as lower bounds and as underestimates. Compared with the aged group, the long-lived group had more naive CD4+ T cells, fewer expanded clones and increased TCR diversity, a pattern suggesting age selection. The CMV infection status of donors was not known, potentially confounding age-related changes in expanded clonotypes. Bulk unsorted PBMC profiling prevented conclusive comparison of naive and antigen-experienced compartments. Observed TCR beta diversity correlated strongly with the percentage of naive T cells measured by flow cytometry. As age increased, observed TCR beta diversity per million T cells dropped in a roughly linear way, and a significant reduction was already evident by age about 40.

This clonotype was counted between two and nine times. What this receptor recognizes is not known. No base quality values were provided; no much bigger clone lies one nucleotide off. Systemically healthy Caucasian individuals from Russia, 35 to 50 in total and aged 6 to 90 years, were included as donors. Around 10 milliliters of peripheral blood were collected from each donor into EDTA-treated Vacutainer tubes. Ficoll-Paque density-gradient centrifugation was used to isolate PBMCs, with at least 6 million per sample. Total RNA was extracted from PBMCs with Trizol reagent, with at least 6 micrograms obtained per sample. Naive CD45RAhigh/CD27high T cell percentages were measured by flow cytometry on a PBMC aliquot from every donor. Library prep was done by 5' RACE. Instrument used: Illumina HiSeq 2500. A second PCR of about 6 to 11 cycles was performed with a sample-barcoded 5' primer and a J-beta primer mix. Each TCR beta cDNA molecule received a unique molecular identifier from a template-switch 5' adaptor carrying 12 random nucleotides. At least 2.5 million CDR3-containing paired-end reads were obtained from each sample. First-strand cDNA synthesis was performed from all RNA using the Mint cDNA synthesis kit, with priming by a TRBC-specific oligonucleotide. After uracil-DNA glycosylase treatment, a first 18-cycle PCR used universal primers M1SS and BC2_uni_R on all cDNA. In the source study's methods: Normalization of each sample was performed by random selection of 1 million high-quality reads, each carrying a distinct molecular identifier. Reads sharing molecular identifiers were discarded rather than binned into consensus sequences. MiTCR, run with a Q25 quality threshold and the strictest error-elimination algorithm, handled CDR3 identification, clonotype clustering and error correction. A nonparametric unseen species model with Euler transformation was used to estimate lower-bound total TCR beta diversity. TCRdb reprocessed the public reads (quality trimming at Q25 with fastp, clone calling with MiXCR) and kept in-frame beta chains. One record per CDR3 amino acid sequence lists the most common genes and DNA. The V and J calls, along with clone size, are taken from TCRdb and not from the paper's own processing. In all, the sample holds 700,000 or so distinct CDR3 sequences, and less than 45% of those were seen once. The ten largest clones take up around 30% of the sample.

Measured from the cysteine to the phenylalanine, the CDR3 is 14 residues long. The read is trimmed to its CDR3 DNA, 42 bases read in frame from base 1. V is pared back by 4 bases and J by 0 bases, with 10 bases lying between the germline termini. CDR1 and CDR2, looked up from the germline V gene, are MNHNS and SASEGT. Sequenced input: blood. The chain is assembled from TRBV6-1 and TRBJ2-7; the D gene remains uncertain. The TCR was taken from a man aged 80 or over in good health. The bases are TGTGCCAGCAGTGGGGCTGGATTCTCCTACGAGCAGTACTTC. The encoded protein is CASSGAGFSYEQYF.